Each of the 2 T cell receptor beta chains below was sequenced from the same sample in a study of OX40 agonist ivuxolimab in advanced cancers. Using immunoSEQ multiplex PCR, the repertoire was profiled, and TCRdb retains in-frame clones only, with some absent. This table holds under 85,000 clones, 80% to 90% found once. The sequencing here drew on CD4+ or CD8+ T cells sorted from blood, taken in a trial of the OX40 agonist ivuxolimab. The receptors come from an adult with an advanced solid tumor such as melanoma, head and neck, liver or kidney cancer.

The J gene is TRBJ1-2, the V gene TRBV29-1; D ambiguous. The V gene's germline CDR1 is SQVTM and CDR2 ANQGSEA. The CDR3 covers 11 residues. The germline V and J ends were trimmed by 0 bases and 5 bases, with 4 bases remaining between them. CDR3 DNA: TGCAGCGTTGAAGACCCTTATGGCTACACCTTC. It yields the protein CSVEDPYGYTF.

The V and J genes are TRBV6-5 and TRBJ2-3, with unresolved D. The germline CDR1 and CDR2 sequences are MNHEY and SVGAGI. The CDR3 totals 13 residues. Deletions cut 2 bases from V and 3 bases from J, with 6 bases between. DNA for the CDR3: TGTGCCAGCAGTTACGAGAGGACAGATACGCAGTATTTT. It is translated as CASSYERTDTQYF.